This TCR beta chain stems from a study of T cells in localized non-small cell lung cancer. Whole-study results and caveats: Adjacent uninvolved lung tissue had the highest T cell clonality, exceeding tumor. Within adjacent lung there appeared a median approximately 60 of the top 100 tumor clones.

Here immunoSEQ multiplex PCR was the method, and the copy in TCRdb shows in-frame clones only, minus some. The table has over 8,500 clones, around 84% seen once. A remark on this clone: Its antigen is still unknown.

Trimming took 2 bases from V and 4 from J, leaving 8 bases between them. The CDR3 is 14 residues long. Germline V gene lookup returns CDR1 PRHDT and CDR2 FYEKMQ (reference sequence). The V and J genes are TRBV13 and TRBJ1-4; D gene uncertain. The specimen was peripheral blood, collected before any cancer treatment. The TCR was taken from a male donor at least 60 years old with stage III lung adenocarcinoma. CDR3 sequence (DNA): TGTGCCAGCAGCTTACGAGGGAATAATGAAAAACTGTTTTTT. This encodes CASSLRGNNEKLFF. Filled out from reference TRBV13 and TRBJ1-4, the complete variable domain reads AAGVIQSPRHLIKEKRETATLKCYPIPRHDTVYWYQQGPGQDPQFLISFYEKMQSDKGSIPDRFSAQQFSDYHSELNMSSLELGDSALYFCASSLRGNNEKLFFGSGTQLSVL.